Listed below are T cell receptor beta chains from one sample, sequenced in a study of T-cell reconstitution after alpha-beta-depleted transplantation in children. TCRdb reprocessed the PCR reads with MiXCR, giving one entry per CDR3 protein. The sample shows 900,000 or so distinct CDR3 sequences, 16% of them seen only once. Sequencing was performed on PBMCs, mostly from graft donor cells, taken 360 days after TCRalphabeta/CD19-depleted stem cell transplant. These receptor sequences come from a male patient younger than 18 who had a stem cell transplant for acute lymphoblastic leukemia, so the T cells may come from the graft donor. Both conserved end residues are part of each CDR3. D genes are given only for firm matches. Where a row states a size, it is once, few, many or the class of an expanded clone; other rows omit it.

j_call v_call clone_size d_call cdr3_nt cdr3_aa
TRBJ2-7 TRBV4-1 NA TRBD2 TGCGCCAGCAGCCAGAATCCTAGCGGGATCTACGAGCAGTACTTC CASSQNPSGIYEQYF
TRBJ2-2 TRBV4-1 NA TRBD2 TGCGCCAGCAGCCTCCTAGCGGGAGGGCCTCCCGGGGAGCTGTTTTTT CASSLLAGGPPGELFF
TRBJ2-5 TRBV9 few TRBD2 TGTGCCAGCAGCCCACGTAGCGGGAGGGTAGAGACCCAGTACTTC CASSPRSGRVETQYF
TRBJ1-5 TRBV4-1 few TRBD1 TGCGCCAGCAGCCAGGGTAGGGGACAGGGCGGCAATCAGCCCCAGCATTTT CASSQGRGQGGNQPQHF
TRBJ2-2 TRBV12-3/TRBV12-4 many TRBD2 TGTGCCAGCAGCCCTGGACTAGCGGGAGATACCGGGGAGCTGTTTTTT CASSPGLAGDTGELFF
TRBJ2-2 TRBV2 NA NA TGTGCCAGCAGTGAAGGGACGGTCGCGAACACCGGGGAGCTGTTTTTT CASSEGTVANTGELFF
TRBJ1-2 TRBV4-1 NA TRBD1 TGCGCCAGCAGCCAAGTCGTCGCCCGGGACAGGGATAACTATGGCTACACCTTC CASSQVVARDRDNYGYTF
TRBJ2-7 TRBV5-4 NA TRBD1 TGTGCCAGCAGCCCAACCTGGACAGGGGACACCTACGAGCAGTACTTC CASSPTWTGDTYEQYF
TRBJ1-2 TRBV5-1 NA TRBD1 TGCGCCAGCAGCGTGACAGGGGATGGCTACACCTTC CASSVTGDGYTF
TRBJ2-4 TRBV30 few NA TGTGCCTGGAGTCCCCCCTCCGGGGGAGCCAAAAACATTCAGTACTTC CAWSPPSGGAKNIQYF
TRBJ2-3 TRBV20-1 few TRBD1 TGCAGTGCGCCCCCTCCCACAGGGGTGGGAGATACGCAGTATTTT CSAPPPTGVGDTQYF
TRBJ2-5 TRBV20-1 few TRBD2 TGCAGTGCTAGAGTGTTAGGGAGCGGGAGAGGCCAGGAGACCCAGTACTTC CSARVLGSGRGQETQYF
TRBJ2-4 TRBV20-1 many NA TGCAGTGCTCCCCCAGGGTGGACAACGGGTGGAAACATTCAGTACTTC CSAPPGWTTGGNIQYF
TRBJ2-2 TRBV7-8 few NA TGTGCCAGCAGCTTGACACTTCCGAACACCGGGGAGCTGTTTTTT CASSLTLPNTGELFF
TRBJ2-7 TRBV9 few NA TGTGCCAGCAGCGTAGAGCCTATTTTCTCCTACGAGCAGTACTTC CASSVEPIFSYEQYF
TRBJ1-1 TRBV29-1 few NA TGCAGCGTTGAAGATCGTCTGGGAAGTGAAGCTTTCTTT CSVEDRLGSEAFF
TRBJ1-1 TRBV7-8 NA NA TGTGCCAGCAGCTTCAGCGACCTCAGCTGGGGGGCTAGAGCTGAAGCTTTCTTT CASSFSDLSWGARAEAFF
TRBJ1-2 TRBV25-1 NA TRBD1 TGTGCCAGCAGTGAAGGAGGGGGCAGAGACTATGGCTACACCTTC CASSEGGGRDYGYTF
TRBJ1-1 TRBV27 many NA TGTGCCAGCAGTTTCGTAGGGGCTGGTGAAGCTTTCTTT CASSFVGAGEAFF
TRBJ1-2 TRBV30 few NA TGTGCCTGGAGTCTTCCGGGTCAGTATGGCTACACCTTC CAWSLPGQYGYTF
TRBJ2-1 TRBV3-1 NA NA TGTACCAGCAGCCAAGAGTTAGGAGGATACAATGAGCAGTTCTTC CTSSQELGGYNEQFF
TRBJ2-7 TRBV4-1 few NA TGCGCCAGCAGCCGGGGCGGCAGCGAGCAGTACTTC CASSRGGSEQYF
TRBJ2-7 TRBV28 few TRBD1 TGTGCCAGCAGTTTAGGCGGGACAGGGGTTAGATACGAGCAGTACTTC CASSLGGTGVRYEQYF
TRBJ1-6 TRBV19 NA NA TGTGCCAGTAACCGACAGGCGGTCCGGGATAATTCACCCCTCCACTTT CASNRQAVRDNSPLHF
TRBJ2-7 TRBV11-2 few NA TGTGCCAGCAGCTTACCGGGACCCGGAAGCTCCTACGAGCAGTACTTC CASSLPGPGSSYEQYF
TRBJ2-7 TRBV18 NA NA TGTGCCAGCTCACCACCCGAGGACTACTACGAGCAGTACTTC CASSPPEDYYEQYF
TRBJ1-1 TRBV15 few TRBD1 TGTGCCACCAGCAGGGAGGGACAGGGAGAAGCTTTCTTT CATSREGQGEAFF
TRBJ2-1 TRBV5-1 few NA TGCGCCAGCAGCTTGAAGGGGATCAATGAGCAGTTCTTC CASSLKGINEQFF
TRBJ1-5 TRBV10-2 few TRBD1 TGCGCCAGCAGACAGGGGCGTGATCAGCCCCAGCATTTT CASRQGRDQPQHF
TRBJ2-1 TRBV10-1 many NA TGCGCCAGCAGTGATCCCTTTACAGGGACCAATGAGCAGTTCTTC CASSDPFTGTNEQFF
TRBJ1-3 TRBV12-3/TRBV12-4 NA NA TGTGCCAGCAGACCAAGACAGAGAATCTCTGGAAACACCATATATTTT CASRPRQRISGNTIYF
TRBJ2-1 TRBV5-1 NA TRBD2 TGCGCCAGCAGCCTCGGCGGGAGGGAGTACAATGAGCAGTTCTTC CASSLGGREYNEQFF
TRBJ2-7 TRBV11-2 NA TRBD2 TGTGCCAGCAGCTTAGTCCCCTTACTAGCGGGTCTTCTCTACGAGCAGTACTTC CASSLVPLLAGLLYEQYF
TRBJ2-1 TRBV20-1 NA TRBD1 TGCAGTGCTCGGGACAGGGGTCTGGGTGCGCAGTTCTTC CSARDRGLGAQFF
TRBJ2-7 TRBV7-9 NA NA TGTGCCAGCAGCTTCCTGAACACGATTTCCTACGAGCAGTACTTC CASSFLNTISYEQYF
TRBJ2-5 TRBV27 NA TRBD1 TGTGCCAGCAGTTTCAACAGGGGGCTGGAGACCCAGTACTTC CASSFNRGLETQYF
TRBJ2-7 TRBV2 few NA TGTGCCAGCAACGAGGCACTTCTGGGGGGCTCGGGGGAGCAGTACTTC CASNEALLGGSGEQYF
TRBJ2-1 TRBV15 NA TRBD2 TGTGCCACCAGCAGTTTAGCGGGACTAGCGGGAGGGCCGGGGAATGAGCAGTTCTTC CATSSLAGLAGGPGNEQFF
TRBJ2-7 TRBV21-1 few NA TGTGCCAGCAGCAAATCGCGAGGAAGGGACTCAGCAGCCTACGAGCAGTACTTC CASSKSRGRDSAAYEQYF
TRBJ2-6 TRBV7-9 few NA TGTGCCAGCAACGGTCTCTCTGGGGCCAACGTCCTGACTTTC CASNGLSGANVLTF